Listed here is a single T cell receptor (beta chain). The antigen it recognizes is unknown. The sample holds no much larger clone one base away, and base qualities are not on file. This entry is derived from a study of blood T cell repertoires in COVID-19 (dated by TCRdb to about 2020). With respect to the entire study: Samples covering the acute and convalescent phases of COVID-19 were provided by collaborators in the United States, Italy and Spain. The dataset comprised deeply sampled blood TCRbeta repertoires from subjects exposed to, actively infected with, or recovered from COVID-19. The repertoires were released in a freely available public database intended as a resource for research on the immune response to SARS-CoV-2. The prospective study material was composed of cDNA or gDNA derived from T cells, B-cell-depleted T cells, or PBMCs. Sample metadata almost always included a de-identified subject ID, COVID-19 status, age in years and sex. The samples were drawn from two sources: the first 160 participants of the ongoing ImmuneRACE study, and 1,200 or so subjects contributed by 6 global collaborators. Where available, HLA class I and class II types were obtained from metadata supplied by the sample provider rather than from assay-based typing.

Spanning cysteine to phenylalanine, the CDR3 consists of 19 amino acids. Only the CDR3 DNA is retained, 57 bases long and in frame from the first base. At the junction V is shortened by 0 bases and J by 5 bases, with 21 bases in between. As encoded in the germline V gene, CDR1 is KGHDR while CDR2 is SFDVKD. TCRbeta CDR3 regions were amplified from genomic DNA by means of the immunoSEQ Assay, a bias-controlled multiplex PCR. In the paper's pipeline: Within the assay, amplification of reference gene primers was used to estimate how many nucleated cells each sample contained. Sequence reads were collapsed and filtered to measure the absolute abundance of every unique TCRbeta CDR3 rearrangement. Productive Simpson clonality was computed per sample as the square root of Simpson's diversity index over productive rearrangements. TCRdb mirrors the immuneACCESS table, restricted to in-frame sequences. Some clones are absent from its copies; in checked studies, under half trace to an unresolved V gene, and the reason for the others is unknown. The V and J calls and the clone size are those of that table, but D and trimming were determined from the DNA. A total of 4,500 to 5,000 clones appear in this sample, more than 65% of them only once. About an eighth of the sample goes to the ten largest clones.

Whole blood was collected in K2EDTA tubes by collaborating institutions according to the institutions' own protocols. For TCRbeta analysis, collaborators shipped samples as frozen whole blood, isolated PBMCs, or DNA extracted from either of those sample types. The investigation overall reported the following: Clinical and demographic metadata were provided uncurated, with the amount varying by source and participant.

Sequenced sample: peripheral blood. This TCR was recovered from a man between 65 and 85 years old with active COVID-19. The rearrangement combines TRBV24-1 with TRBJ2-2; TRBD1 is a possible D gene, resting on 6 matching bases. The CDR3 in this case is CATSDLDRNLGVKTGELFF. The DNA sequence is TGTGCCACCAGTGATTTGGACAGGAACCTAGGTGTGAAGACCGGGGAGCTGTTTTTT.